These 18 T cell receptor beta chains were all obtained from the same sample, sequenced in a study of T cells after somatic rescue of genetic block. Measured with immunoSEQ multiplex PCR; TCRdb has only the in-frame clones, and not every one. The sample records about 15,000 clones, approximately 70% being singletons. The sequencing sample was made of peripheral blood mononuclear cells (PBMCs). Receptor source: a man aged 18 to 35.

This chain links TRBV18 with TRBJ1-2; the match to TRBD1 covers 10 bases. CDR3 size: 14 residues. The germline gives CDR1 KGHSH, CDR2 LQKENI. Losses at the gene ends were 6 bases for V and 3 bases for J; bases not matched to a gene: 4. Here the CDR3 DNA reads TGTGCCAGCTCTCTCGGGACAGGGGACTATGGCTACACCTTC. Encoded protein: CASSLGTGDYGYTF.

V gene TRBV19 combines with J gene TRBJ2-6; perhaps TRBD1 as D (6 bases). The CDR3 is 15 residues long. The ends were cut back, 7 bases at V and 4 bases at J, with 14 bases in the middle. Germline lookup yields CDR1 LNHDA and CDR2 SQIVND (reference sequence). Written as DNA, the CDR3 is TGTGCCAGTAATCAACAGGGTTCCGGGGCCAACGTCCTGACTTTC. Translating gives CASNQQGSGANVLTF. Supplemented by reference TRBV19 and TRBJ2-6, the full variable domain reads DGGITQSPKYLFRKEGQNVTLSCEQNLNHDAMYWYRQDPGQGLRLIYYSQIVNDFQKGDIAEGYSVSREKKESFPLTVTSAQKNPTAFYLCASNQQGSGANVLTFGAGSRLTVL.

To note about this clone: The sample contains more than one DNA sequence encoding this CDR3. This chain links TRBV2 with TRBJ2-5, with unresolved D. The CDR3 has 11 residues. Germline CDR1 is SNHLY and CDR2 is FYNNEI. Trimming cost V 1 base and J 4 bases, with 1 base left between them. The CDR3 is CASSEGETQYF. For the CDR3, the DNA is TGTGCCAGCAGTGAAGGAGAGACCCAGTACTTC.

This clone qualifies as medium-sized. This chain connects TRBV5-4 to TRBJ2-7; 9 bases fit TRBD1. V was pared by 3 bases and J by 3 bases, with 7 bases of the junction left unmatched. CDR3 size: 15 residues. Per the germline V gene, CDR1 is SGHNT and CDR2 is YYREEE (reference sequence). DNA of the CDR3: TGTGCCAGCAGCTCGAGGGGACAGGGAATCTACGAGCAGTACTTC. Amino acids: CASSSRGQGIYEQYF.

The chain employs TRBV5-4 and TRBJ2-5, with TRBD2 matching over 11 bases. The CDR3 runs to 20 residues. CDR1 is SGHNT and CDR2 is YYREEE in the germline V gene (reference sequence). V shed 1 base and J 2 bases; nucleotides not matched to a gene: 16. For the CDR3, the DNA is TGTGCCAGCAGCTTGAAGGTGCTGACTAGCGGGATCGTAAGTCAAGAGACCCAGTACTTC. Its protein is CASSLKVLTSGIVSQETQYF.

CDR3: CASSIGLADAWEQYF. CDR3 DNA sequence: TGTGCCAGTAGTATTGGACTAGCGGACGCCTGGGAGCAGTACTTC. This rearrangement joins TRBV19 to TRBJ2-7, with 10 bases that match TRBD2. The CDR3 loop spans 15 amino acids. Per the germline V gene, CDR1 is LNHDA and CDR2 is SQIVND (reference sequence). V was pared by 3 bases and J by 7 bases, with 9 bases of the junction left unmatched.

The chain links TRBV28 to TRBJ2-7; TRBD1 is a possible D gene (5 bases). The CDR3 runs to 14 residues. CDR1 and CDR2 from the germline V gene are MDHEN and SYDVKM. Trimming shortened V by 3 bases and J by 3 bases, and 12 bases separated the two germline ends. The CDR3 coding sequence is TGTGCCAGCAGTTTCGGCCAGGGTAACTACGAGCAGTACTTC. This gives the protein CASSFGQGNYEQYF.

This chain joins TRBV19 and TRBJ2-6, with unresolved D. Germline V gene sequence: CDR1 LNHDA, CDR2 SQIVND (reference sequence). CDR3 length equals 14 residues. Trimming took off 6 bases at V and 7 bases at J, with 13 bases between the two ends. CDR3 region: CASRSRYGANVLTF. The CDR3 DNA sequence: TGTGCCAGTAGATCCAGGTATGGAGCCAACGTCCTGACTTTC.

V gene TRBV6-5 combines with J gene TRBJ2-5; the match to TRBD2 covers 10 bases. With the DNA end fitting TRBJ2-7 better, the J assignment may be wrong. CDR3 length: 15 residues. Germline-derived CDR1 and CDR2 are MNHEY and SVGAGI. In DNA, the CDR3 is TGTGCCAGCAGTTACTCAGAAGCGGGAGGGCCCGAGCAGTACTTC. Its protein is CASSYSEAGGPEQYF.

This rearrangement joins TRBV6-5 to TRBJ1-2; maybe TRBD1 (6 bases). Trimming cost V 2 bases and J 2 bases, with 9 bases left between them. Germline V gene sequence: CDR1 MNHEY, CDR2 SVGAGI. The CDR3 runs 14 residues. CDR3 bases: TGTGCCAGCAGTTACGGCCAGGGGAACTATGGCTACACCTTC. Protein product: CASSYGQGNYGYTF.

The CDR3: CASSEQGAINEKLFF. Written as DNA, the CDR3 is TGTGCCAGCAGCGAACAGGGGGCTATCAATGAAAAACTGTTTTTT. The genes are TRBV11-2 and TRBJ1-4, with 9 bases aligning to TRBD1. The CDR3 is 15 residues long. The germline V gene encodes CDR1 SGHAT and CDR2 FQNNGV. Germline trimming cut 5 bases from V and 5 bases from J; bases unmatched to any gene: 6.

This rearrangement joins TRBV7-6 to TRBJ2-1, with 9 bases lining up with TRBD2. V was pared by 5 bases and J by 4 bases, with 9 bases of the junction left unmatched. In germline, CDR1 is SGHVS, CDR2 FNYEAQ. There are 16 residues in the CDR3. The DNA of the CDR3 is TGTGCCAGCAGCCCAGAAGGACTAGCGCTTTACAATGAGCAGTTCTTC. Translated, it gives CASSPEGLALYNEQFF.

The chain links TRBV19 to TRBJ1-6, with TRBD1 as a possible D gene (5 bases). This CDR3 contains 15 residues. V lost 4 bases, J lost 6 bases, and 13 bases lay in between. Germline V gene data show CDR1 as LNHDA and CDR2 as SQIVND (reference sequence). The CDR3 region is CASSTALGVNSPLHF. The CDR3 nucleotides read TGTGCCAGTAGTACCGCTTTGGGGGTTAATTCACCCCTCCACTTT.

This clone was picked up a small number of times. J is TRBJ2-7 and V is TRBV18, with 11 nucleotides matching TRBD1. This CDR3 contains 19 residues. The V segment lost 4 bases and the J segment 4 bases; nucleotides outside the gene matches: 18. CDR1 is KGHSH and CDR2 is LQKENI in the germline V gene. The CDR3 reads CASSLRGQGARKGIYEQYF. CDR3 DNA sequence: TGTGCCAGCTCACTCCGAGGACAGGGGGCGCGTAAGGGAATTTACGAGCAGTACTTC.

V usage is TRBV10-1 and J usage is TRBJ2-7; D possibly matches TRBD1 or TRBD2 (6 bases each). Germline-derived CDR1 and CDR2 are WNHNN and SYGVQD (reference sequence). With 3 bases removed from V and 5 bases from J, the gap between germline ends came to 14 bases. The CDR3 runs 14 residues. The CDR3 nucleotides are TGCGCCAGCAGTGATGGGGGGCTAGGGAACGAGCAGTACTTC. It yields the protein CASSDGGLGNEQYF.

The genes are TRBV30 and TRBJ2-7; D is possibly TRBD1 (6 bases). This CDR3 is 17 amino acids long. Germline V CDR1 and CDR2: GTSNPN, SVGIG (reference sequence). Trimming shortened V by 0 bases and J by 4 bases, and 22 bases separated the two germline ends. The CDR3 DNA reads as TGTGCCTGGAGTGTAACCCCCCCCGAGACAGGCCAGTACGAGCAGTACTTC. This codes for CAWSVTPPETGQYEQYF. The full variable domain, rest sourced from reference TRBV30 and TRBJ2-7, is SQTIHQWPATLVQPVGSPLSLECTVEGTSNPNLYWYRQAAGRGLQLLFYSVGIGQISSEVPQNLSASRPQDRQFILSSKKLLLSDSGFYLCAWSVTPPETGQYEQYFGPGTRLTVT.

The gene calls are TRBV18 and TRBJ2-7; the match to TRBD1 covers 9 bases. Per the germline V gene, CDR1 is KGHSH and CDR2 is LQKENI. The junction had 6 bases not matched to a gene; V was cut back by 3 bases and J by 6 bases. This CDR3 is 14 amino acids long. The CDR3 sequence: CASSPSGTGPEQYF. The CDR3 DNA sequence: TGTGCCAGCTCACCCTCCGGGACAGGGCCCGAGCAGTACTTC.

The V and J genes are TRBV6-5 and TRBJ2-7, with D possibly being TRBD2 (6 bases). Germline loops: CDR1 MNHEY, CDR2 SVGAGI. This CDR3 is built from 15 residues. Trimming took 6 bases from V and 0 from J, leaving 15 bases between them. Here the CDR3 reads CASRPGTRSSYEQYF. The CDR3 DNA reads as TGTGCCAGCAGGCCCGGGACTCGTAGCTCCTACGAGCAGTACTTC.